This TCR beta chain comes out of a study of blood T cell repertoires in COVID-19. Across the whole study: The United States, Italy and Spain supplied acute and convalescent COVID-19 samples. PBMCs, B-cell-depleted T cells, or T cells were the source of the cDNA or gDNA that made up the material.

In the original analysis: Researchers report that nucleated cell counts were estimated from reference gene primer amplification. The data were produced by immunoSEQ multiplex PCR, yet TCRdb's version contains in-frame clones alone and is incomplete. D and trimming were read from the DNA, whereas the V and J calls and clone size are those reported in that table. The sample consists of roughly 190,000 clones, about 83% of them appearing once. Germline CDR1 reads MNHEY; CDR2 reads SMNVEV (reference sequence). With 5 bases clipped from V and 5 bases from J, the junction kept 6 bases outside the gene matches. The CDR3 sequence is 14 residues long.

The chain links TRBV27 to TRBJ2-7, with 10 nucleotides matching TRBD2. The receptor's source is a woman aged 70 to 79 with active or convalescent COVID-19. Specimen: peripheral blood. The CDR3 region is CASSPLAGYDEQYF. The DNA for the CDR3 is TGTGCCAGCAGTCCACTAGCGGGATACGACGAGCAGTACTTC.